This T cell receptor beta chain stems from a study of CXCR3-negative and CXCR3-positive naive CD8 T cells. Study-level background: Per-library TRB read counts averaged about 1.5 +/- 0.3 million, adding up to 130 million to 150 million in total.

A word on this clonotype: Its antigen is currently unknown.

Researchers prepared the TRB cDNA libraries using 5' RACE with UMI labels. TCRdb re-called the 5' RACE reads and gives one entry per CDR3 protein, without DNA. Its table records roughly 50,000 distinct CDR3 sequences. The CDR3 length is 17 residues. Each CD8+ T cell subset was sorted in triplicate, a few hundred thousand cells each. Study results and limitations: Naive cells used TRBV-TRBJ genes in much the same way whether CXCR3-negative or CXCR3-positive; memory cells did not. Comparably high diversity marked both naive subsets, whereas memory CD8+ cells had much lower diversity.

Sequences were obtained from memory CD8+ T cells from blood. This sequence joins TRBV21-1 and TRBJ2-3; the TRBD1 assignment by TCRdb is unverifiable without DNA. TRBV21-1 is annotated as a pseudogene. The sequence came from a human donor in good health. Some clones in this sample may be carry-over from other donors' samples. CDR3 protein: CASSKEEGAPGGDTQYF.